This TCR beta chain was found in a study of a mutant IDH1 vaccine in newly diagnosed glioma. Study context: Before enrollment, the patients had been treated with radiotherapy alone, temozolomide alone, or both together. Most of them had received both.

Worth noting for this clone: The antigen is unknown.

The sample's time point: baseline, week 1 (first vaccination visit). Described treatment: pre-vaccination baseline after standard-of-care therapy. Overall study findings and caveats: Pseudoprogression appeared unlinked to shifts in leading peripheral T cell clonotypes.

Sequencing used immunoSEQ multiplex PCR; TCRdb keeps in-frame clones, though not all of them. In the table there are about 92,000 clones, about four fifths of which are singletons. Looked up from germline, CDR1 is LNHDA and CDR2 is SQIVND (reference sequence). V was cut by 3 bases and J by 0 bases, with 4 bases left in between. This CDR3 has 13 amino acids. The clonotype was recovered from a man in his forties with glioma. This sequence joins TRBV19 and TRBJ2-3; no firm D call. The material was PBMCs, obtained from a glioma patient treated with radiotherapy, temozolomide or both. The CDR3 region has the DNA TGTGCCAGTAGTATGGACAGCACAGATACGCAGTATTTT. Translating gives CASSMDSTDTQYF.